Below, 14 T cell receptor beta chains from the same sample are listed, as sequenced in a study of blood T cell repertoires in COVID-19. The protocol was immunoSEQ multiplex PCR, while the TCRdb copy is restricted to in-frame clones and leaves out a portion. The table includes 90,000 or so clones, about 89% detected once. Input material: peripheral blood. These receptors all stem from a human donor in a cohort sampled during active COVID-19.

The CDR3 DNA sequence: TGCGCCAGCGGACGGACAGGGCACTATGGCTACACCTTC. It codes for CASGRTGHYGYTF. The chain is built from TRBV4-1 and TRBJ1-2; TRBD1 aligns across 8 bases. V was pared by 8 bases and J by 3 bases, with 5 bases of the junction left unmatched. This CDR3 comprises 13 residues. Germline CDR1 and CDR2: MGHRA and YSYEKL.

Only one count was recorded for this clone. The chain uses TRBV6-1 and TRBJ1-2, with 8 bases aligning to TRBD1. V lost 0 bases, J lost 3 bases, and 3 bases stayed unmatched. Germline V gene data show CDR1 as MNHNS and CDR2 as SASEGT. The CDR3 extends over 15 amino acids. CDR3 bases: TGTGCCAGCAGTGAAGCCTACAGGGGGTACTATGGCTACACCTTC. The encoded protein is CASSEAYRGYYGYTF.

This CDR3 is CASSPTRQGPNTGELFF. CDR3 DNA: TGTGCCAGCTCACCCACGCGACAGGGGCCGAACACCGGGGAGCTGTTTTTT. The chain carries TRBV18 and TRBJ2-2; 8 bases are shared with TRBD1. J gave up 0 bases and V 3 bases, and 6 bases lay outside the gene matches. This CDR3 contains 17 residues. CDR1 KGHSH and CDR2 LQKENI come from the germline V gene.

This chain joins TRBV7-2 and TRBJ2-5; 12 bases line up with TRBD2. This CDR3 comprises 15 residues. V shed 1 base, J shed 3 bases, and the junction held 0 bases outside the gene matches. Germline CDR1 SGHTA, CDR2 FQGNSA. The CDR3 here is CASSLGTSGEETQYF. CDR3 sequence (DNA): TGTGCCAGCAGCTTAGGGACTAGCGGGGAAGAGACCCAGTACTTC. The complete variable domain, with remaining parts taken from reference TRBV7-2 and TRBJ2-5, reads GAGVSQSPSNKVTEKGKDVELRCDPISGHTALYWYRQSLGQGLEFLIYFQGNSAPDKSGLPSDRFSAERTGGSVSTLTIQRTQQEDSAVYLCASSLGTSGEETQYFGPGTRLLVL.

This chain links TRBV7-9 with TRBJ1-1; D not resolved. Per germline, CDR1 SEHNR and CDR2 FQNEAQ (reference sequence). This CDR3 is built from 13 residues. V lost 5 bases, J lost 10 bases, and 17 bases lay in between. DNA for the CDR3: TGTGCCAGCAGCCCCCGACAAGACGTGAGAGCTTTCTTT. It translates to CASSPRQDVRAFF.

This chain links TRBV5-1 with TRBJ2-7; D gene unclear. In germline, CDR1 is SGHRS, CDR2 YFSETQ. The CDR3 totals 12 residues. V was cut by 0 bases and J by 6 bases, with 7 bases left in between. This chain's CDR3 is CASSLVAGEQYF. In DNA form, the CDR3 reads TGCGCCAGCAGCTTGGTGGCTGGCGAGCAGTACTTC.

This clone was counted only a few times. The chain is built from TRBV5-6 and TRBJ1-1; D perhaps matches TRBD1 (6 bases). CDR1 SGHDT and CDR2 YYEEEE come from the germline V gene. This CDR3 comprises 14 residues. V was pared by 5 bases and J by 5 bases, with 16 bases between. The CDR3 DNA sequence: TGTGCCAGCAGTTATTTGAGAAGGGGGACTGAAGCTTTCTTT. This encodes CASSYLRRGTEAFF. The variable domain in full, with the rest retrieved from reference TRBV5-6 and TRBJ1-1, is DAGVTQSPTHLIKTRGQQVTLRCSPKSGHDTVSWYQQALGQGPQFIFQYYEEEERQRGNFPDRFSGHQFPNYSSELNVNALLLGDSALYLCASSYLRRGTEAFFGQGTRLTVV.

This clone was counted a few times. The chain recombines TRBV11-3 with TRBJ1-1, with D perhaps TRBD1 (6 bases). The germline V and J ends were trimmed by 0 bases and 5 bases, with 7 bases remaining between them. Germline CDR1 SGHNT, CDR2 YENEEA. CDR3 length: 13 amino acids. Written as DNA, the CDR3 is TGTGCCAGCAGCTTAGAAACAGGGACTGAAGCTTTCTTT. Amino acid sequence: CASSLETGTEAFF.

The chain links TRBV10-3 to TRBJ1-2, with TRBD1 identical over 9 bases. Germline trimming cut 9 bases from V and 1 base from J; bases unmatched to any gene: 3. CDR3 length: 13 amino acids. Germline V lookup: CDR1 ENHRY, CDR2 SYGVKD. The CDR3 sequence is CAIGTGSNYGYTF. CDR3 DNA: TGTGCCATTGGGACAGGGAGTAACTATGGCTACACCTTC.

In this sample, this clone turned up once. This rearrangement joins TRBV15 to TRBJ1-5; TRBD1 aligns across 7 bases. This CDR3 has 19 residues. V was clipped by 1 base and J by 9 bases; unmatched bases: 21. Germline CDR1 reads LNHNV; CDR2 reads YYDKDF (reference sequence). As DNA, the CDR3 is TGTGCCACCAGCAGAGTCCCTAACAGGGGCATCCCACTCAATGGGCCCCAGCATTTT. This codes for CATSRVPNRGIPLNGPQHF.

The chain joins TRBV5-1 to TRBJ2-3, with 7 bases fitting TRBD2. Germline V gene sequence: CDR1 SGHRS, CDR2 YFSETQ. The ends lost 5 bases at V and 4 bases at J; junction bases unmatched: 10. This CDR3 is 15 amino acids long. DNA of the CDR3: TGCGCCAGCAGTTTAGCGGGCCCTGGCCCAGATACGCAGTATTTT. This translates into CASSLAGPGPDTQYF.

This chain uses TRBV5-4 with TRBJ1-2, with D unclear. Trimming stripped 4 bases from V and 5 bases from J, with 12 bases between. This CDR3 is built from 13 residues. CDR1 and CDR2 (germline): SGHNT, YYREEE (reference sequence). The CDR3 bases are TGTGCCAGCAGCGAAGGCAGCGGGTATGGCTACACCTTC. Its translation is CASSEGSGYGYTF.

The rearrangement joins TRBV7-6 to TRBJ1-1; D remains ambiguous. CDR1 is SGHVS, CDR2 FNYEAQ, per germline. CDR3 length equals 13 residues. V lost 1 base and J lost 8, with 11 bases in between. The CDR3 sequence: CASSLEPLEEAFF. As DNA, the CDR3 is TGTGCCAGCAGCTTAGAACCCCTCGAGGAAGCTTTCTTT.

The gene calls are TRBV6-2 or TRBV6-3 and TRBJ1-1; D remains unclear. This CDR3 has 14 residues. Trimming left V 5 bases short and J 1 base short, with 11 bases between. Germline values: CDR1 MNHEY, CDR2 SVGEGT. The CDR3 spells CASSPAERNTEAFF. DNA of the CDR3: TGTGCCAGCAGTCCCGCAGAAAGGAACACTGAAGCTTTCTTT.